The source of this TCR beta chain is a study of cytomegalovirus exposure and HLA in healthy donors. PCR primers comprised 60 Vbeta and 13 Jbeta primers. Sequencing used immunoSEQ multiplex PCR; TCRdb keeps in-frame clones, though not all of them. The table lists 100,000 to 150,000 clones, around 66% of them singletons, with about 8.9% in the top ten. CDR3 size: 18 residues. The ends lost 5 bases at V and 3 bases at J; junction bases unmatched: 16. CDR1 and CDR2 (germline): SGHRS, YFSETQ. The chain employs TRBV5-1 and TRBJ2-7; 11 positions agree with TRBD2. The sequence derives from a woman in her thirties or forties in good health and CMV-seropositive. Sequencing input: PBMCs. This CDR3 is CASSYTGIGTSGNYEQYF. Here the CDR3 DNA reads TGCGCCAGCAGTTACACGGGGATAGGGACTAGCGGAAACTACGAGCAGTACTTC.